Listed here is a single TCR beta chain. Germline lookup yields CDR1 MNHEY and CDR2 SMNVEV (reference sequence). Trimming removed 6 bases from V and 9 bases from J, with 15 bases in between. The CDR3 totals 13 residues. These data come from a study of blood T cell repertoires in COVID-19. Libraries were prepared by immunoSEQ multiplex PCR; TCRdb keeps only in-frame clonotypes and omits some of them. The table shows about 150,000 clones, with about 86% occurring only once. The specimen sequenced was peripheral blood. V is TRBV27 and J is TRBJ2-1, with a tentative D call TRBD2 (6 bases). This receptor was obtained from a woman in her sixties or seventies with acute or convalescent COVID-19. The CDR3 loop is CASRRDQRREQFF. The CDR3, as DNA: TGTGCCAGCAGGCGGGACCAACGACGTGAGCAGTTCTTC.